This T cell receptor beta chain was documented in a study of response to subunit inactivated influenza vaccine. Study-wide findings and caveats: Authors proposed each seasonal influenza vaccination draws in few new T cells.

The germline V gene encodes CDR1 GTSNPN and CDR2 SVGIG (reference sequence). CDR3 size: 12 residues. The germline V and J ends were trimmed by 7 bases and 7 bases, with 16 bases remaining between them. From the RT-PCR reads, TCRdb called clonotypes with MiXCR, one entry per CDR3 protein. The data show roughly 500,000 distinct CDR3 sequences, approximately 15% seen once. This clonotype was observed many times. No antigen is known for it. This chain connects TRBV30 to TRBJ1-2; a weak D match, TRBD1 (6 bases). Material: CD4+ T cells sorted from PBMCs, obtained 23 to 25 months after vaccination. This sequence was found in a man in his fifties or sixties who received an inactivated influenza vaccine. CDR3 loop: CASAGQTGGYTF. In nucleotides, the CDR3 is TGTGCCTCCGCGGGACAAACGGGTGGCTACACCTTC.